Detailed here is one TCR beta chain. This sample is part of a study of cytomegalovirus exposure and HLA in healthy donors. The PCR employed 60 Vbeta primers together with 13 Jbeta primers. The table came from immunoSEQ multiplex PCR; TCRdb's copy has only in-frame clones and leaves some out. The sample includes 100,000 to 150,000 clones, 83% of them seen just once. The CDR3 is made up of 16 amino acids. Germline-derived CDR1 and CDR2 are SGHAT and FQNNGV. Trimming took 6 bases from V and 4 from J, leaving 20 bases between them. This clonotype originated in a woman between 40 and 55 years old in good health and CMV-seropositive. V and J are TRBV11-2 and TRBJ2-3, with D possibly being TRBD1 (6 bases). The sequenced sample was PBMCs. CDR3 residues: CASSPLSTGRPDTQYF. CDR3 DNA: TGTGCCAGCAGTCCCCTGTCTACAGGGCGTCCAGATACGCAGTATTTT.